This TCR beta chain is from a study of T cell responses to AZD1222 COVID-19 vaccine. Profiled with immunoSEQ multiplex PCR; TCRdb holds only in-frame clones, not every one. This sample has about 160,000 clones, with roughly 92% found just once. Concerning this clone: Its antigen remains unknown.

V lost 2 bases, J lost 6 bases, and 14 bases lay in between. This CDR3 spans 15 amino acids. Per the germline V gene, CDR1 is KGHSH and CDR2 is LQKENI. Broader study findings: Seropositive AZD1222 recipients at baseline numbered only five or six.

The specimen comprised peripheral blood, sampled 28 days after the second AZD1222 dose. The TCR originated in an adult who received the AZD1222 COVID-19 vaccine. V usage is TRBV18 and J usage is TRBJ1-5; D unresolved. The CDR3 DNA follows: TGTGCCAGCTCACCAGGGTCCAGCCCCGGTCAGCCCCAGCATTTT. Residues: CASSPGSSPGQPQHF.